This TCR beta chain was captured in a study of cytomegalovirus exposure and HLA in healthy donors. General study results and limits: Cytomegalovirus-associated TCR beta chains were listed, numbering roughly 150. HLA restriction was apparent for most CMV-associated TCR beta chains in a later analysis. Later work associated fewer than 20,000 TCR beta sequences with HLA alleles at 0.05 false discovery rate. Among the sequence variants, a highly shared cluster was likely an artifact of sequencing.

Concerning this clone: What it binds is not known.

Germline lookup yields CDR1 SNHLY and CDR2 FYNNEI. The V and J ends lost 6 bases and 3 bases respectively, with 24 bases between them. The CDR3 extends over 18 amino acids. PCR used 60 Vbeta primers and 13 Jbeta primers. The data were produced by immunoSEQ multiplex PCR, yet TCRdb's version contains in-frame clones alone and is incomplete. The sample has approximately 200,000 clones; around 85% are singletons. The sample consisted of PBMCs. This chain connects TRBV2 to TRBJ1-5, with D possibly matching TRBD1 (6 bases). The clonotype comes from a human donor in good health. CDR3 sequence reads: CASRKDRDTKPHNQPQHF. CDR3 nucleotide sequence: TGTGCCAGCAGGAAGGACCGGGACACCAAGCCTCACAATCAGCCCCAGCATTTT.